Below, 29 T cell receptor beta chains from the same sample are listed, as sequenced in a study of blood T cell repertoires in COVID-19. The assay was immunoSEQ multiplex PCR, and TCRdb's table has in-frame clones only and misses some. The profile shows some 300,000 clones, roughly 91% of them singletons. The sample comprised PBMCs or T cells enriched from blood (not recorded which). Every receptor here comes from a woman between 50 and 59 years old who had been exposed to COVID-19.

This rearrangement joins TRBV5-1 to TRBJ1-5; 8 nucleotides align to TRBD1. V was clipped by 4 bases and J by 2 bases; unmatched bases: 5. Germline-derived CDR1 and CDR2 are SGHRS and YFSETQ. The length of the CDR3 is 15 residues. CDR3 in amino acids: CASSPQTGGNQPQHF. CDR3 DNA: TGCGCCAGCAGCCCCCAGACAGGGGGCAATCAGCCCCAGCATTTT.

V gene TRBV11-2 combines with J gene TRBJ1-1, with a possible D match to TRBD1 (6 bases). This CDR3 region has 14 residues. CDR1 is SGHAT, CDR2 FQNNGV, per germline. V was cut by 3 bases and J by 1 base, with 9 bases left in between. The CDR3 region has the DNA TGTGCCAGCAGCTTGGGCAGGGGGAACACTGAAGCTTTCTTT. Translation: CASSLGRGNTEAFF.

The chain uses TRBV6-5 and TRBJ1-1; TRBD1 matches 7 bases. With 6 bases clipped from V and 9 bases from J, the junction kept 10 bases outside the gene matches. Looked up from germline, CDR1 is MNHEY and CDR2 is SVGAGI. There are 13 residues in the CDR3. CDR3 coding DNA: TGTGCCAGCAGGCTTTCTGGGACAGACAAAGCTTTCTTT. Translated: CASRLSGTDKAFF.

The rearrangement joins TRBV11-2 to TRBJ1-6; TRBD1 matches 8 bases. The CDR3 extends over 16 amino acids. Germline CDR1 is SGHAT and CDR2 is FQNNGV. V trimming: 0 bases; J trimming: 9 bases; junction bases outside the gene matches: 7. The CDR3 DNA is TGTGCCAGCAGCTTAGAGCCGGGACAGGCGTCTTCACCCCTCCACTTT. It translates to CASSLEPGQASSPLHF. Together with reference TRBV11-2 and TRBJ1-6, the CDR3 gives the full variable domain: EAGVAQSPRYKIIEKRQSVAFWCNPISGHATLYWYQQILGQGPKLLIQFQNNGVVDDSQLPKDRFSAERLKGVDSTLKIQPAKLEDSAVYLCASSLEPGQASSPLHFGNGTRLTVT.

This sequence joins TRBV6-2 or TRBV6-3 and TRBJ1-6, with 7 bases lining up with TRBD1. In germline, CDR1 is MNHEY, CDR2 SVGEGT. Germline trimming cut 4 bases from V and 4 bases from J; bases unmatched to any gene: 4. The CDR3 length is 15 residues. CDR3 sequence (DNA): TGTGCCAGCAGTTCCCCGGGACAGTATAATTCACCCCTCCACTTT. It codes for CASSSPGQYNSPLHF.

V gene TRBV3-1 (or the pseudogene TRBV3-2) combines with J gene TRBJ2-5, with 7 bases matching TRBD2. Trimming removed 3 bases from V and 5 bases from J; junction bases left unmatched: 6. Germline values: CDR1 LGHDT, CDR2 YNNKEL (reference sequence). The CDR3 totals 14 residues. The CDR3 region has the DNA TGTGCCAGCAGCCACTCCGGGGGGTCGGAGACCCAGTACTTC. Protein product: CASSHSGGSETQYF.

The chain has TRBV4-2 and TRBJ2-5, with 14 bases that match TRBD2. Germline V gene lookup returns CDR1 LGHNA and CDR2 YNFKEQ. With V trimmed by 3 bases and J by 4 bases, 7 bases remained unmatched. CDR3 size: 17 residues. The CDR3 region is CASSHPTSGGARETQYF. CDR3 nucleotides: TGTGCCAGCAGCCACCCGACTAGCGGGGGGGCGAGAGAGACCCAGTACTTC.

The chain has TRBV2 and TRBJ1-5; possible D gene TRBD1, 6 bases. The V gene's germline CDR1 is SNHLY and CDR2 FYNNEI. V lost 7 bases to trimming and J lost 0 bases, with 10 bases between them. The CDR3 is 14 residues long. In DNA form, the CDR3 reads TGTGCCAGCAAGCGGGGGGCTAGCAATCAGCCCCAGCATTTT. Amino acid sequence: CASKRGASNQPQHF.

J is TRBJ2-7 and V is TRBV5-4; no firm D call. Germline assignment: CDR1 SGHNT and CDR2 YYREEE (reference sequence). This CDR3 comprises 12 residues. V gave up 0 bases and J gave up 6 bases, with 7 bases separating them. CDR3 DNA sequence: TGTGCCAGCAGCTTGGATGGCTTCGAGCAGTACTTC. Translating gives CASSLDGFEQYF.

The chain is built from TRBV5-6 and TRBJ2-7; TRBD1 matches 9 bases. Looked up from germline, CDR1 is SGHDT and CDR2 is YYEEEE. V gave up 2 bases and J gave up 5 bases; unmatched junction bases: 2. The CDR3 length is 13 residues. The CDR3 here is CASSFNRGHEQYF. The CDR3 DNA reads TGTGCCAGCAGCTTCAACAGGGGGCACGAGCAGTACTTC.

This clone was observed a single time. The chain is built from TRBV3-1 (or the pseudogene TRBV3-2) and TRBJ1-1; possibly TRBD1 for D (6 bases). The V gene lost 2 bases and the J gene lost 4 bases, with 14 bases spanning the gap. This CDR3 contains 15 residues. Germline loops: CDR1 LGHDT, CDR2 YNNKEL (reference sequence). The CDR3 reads CASSQSHLGGTEAFF. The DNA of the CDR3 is TGTGCCAGCAGCCAATCTCACTTAGGGGGCACTGAAGCTTTCTTT.

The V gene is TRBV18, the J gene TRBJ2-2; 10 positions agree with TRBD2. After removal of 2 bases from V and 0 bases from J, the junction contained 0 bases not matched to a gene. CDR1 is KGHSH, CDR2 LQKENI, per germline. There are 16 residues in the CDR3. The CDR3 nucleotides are TGTGCCAGCTCACCAACTAGCGGGGCGAACACCGGGGAGCTGTTTTTT. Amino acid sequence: CASSPTSGANTGELFF.

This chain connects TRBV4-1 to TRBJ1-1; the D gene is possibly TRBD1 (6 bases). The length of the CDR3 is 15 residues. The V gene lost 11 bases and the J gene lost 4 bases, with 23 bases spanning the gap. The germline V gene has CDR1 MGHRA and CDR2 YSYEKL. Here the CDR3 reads CAAGPRGGRGTEAFF. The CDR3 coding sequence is TGCGCCGCGGGACCTAGGGGGGGGCGCGGCACTGAAGCTTTCTTT.

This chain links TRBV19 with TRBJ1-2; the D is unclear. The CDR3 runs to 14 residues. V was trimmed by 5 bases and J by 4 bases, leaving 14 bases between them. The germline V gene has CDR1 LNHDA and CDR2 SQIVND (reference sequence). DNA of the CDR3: TGTGCCAGTAGTCCCGAGACAAGCCTCTATGGCTACACCTTC. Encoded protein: CASSPETSLYGYTF.

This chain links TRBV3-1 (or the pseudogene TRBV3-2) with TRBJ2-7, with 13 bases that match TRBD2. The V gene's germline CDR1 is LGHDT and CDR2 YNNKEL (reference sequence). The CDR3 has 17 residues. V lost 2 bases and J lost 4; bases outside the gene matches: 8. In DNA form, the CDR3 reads TGTGCCAGCAGCCAAACTAGCGGGGGGGCTTACATATACGAGCAGTACTTC. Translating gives CASSQTSGGAYIYEQYF.

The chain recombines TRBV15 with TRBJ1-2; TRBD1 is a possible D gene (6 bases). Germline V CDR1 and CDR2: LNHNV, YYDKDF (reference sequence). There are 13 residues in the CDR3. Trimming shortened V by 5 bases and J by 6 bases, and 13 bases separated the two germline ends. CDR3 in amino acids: CATSSNPGDGYTF. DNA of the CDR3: TGTGCCACCAGCTCCAACCCAGGGGATGGCTACACCTTC.

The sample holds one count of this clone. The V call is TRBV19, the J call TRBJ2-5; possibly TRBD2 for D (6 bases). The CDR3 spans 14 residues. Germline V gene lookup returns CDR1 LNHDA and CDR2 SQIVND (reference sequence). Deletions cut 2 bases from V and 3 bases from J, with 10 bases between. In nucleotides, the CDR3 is TGTGCCAGTAGTATATTCGGGGGTAAAGAGACCCAGTACTTC. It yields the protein CASSIFGGKETQYF.

CDR3: CASGHFQGPGDSPLHF. CDR3 coding DNA: TGTGCCAGCGGCCACTTTCAAGGGCCAGGGGATTCACCCCTCCACTTT. This rearrangement joins TRBV7-9 to TRBJ1-6, with D possibly being TRBD1 (6 bases). The V and J ends lost 8 bases and 8 bases respectively, with 22 bases between them. The germline CDR1 and CDR2 sequences are SEHNR and FQNEAQ (reference sequence). The CDR3 is 16 amino acids.

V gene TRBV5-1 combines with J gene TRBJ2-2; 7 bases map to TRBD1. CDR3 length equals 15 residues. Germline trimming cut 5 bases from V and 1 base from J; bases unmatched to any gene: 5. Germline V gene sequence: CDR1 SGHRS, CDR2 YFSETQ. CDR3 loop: CASRRGQENTGELFF. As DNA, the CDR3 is TGCGCCAGCAGACGCGGACAGGAGAACACCGGGGAGCTGTTTTTT. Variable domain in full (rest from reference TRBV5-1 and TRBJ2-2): KAGVTQTPRYLIKTRGQQVTLSCSPISGHRSVSWYQQTPGQGLQFLFEYFSETQRNKGNFPGRFSGRQFSNSRSEMNVSTLELGDSALYLCASRRGQENTGELFFGEGSRLTVL.

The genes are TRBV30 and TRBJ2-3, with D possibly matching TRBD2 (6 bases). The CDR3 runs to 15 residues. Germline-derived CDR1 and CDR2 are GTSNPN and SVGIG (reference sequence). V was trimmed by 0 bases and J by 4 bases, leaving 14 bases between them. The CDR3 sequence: CAWSVRRGGADTQYF. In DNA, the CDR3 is TGTGCCTGGAGTGTTAGGCGGGGTGGGGCAGATACGCAGTATTTT.

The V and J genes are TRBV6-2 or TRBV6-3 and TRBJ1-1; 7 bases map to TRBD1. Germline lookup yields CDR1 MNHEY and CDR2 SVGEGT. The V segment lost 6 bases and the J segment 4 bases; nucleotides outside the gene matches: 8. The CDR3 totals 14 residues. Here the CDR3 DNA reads TGTGCCAGCAGCTCGACAGGGATCCGCACTGAAGCTTTCTTT. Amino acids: CASSSTGIRTEAFF.

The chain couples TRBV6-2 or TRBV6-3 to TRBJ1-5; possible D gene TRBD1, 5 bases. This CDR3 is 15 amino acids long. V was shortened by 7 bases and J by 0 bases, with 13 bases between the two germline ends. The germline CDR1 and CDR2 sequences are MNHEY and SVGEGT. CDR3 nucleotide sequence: TGTGCCAGCAACCCGACAGCATATAGCAATCAGCCCCAGCATTTT. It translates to CASNPTAYSNQPQHF.

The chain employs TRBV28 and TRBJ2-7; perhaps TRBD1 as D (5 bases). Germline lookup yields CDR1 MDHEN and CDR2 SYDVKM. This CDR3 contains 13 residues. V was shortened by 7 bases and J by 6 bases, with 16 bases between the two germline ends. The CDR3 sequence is CASNHNRFFEQYF. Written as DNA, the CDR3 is TGTGCCAGCAACCATAACAGGTTTTTCGAGCAGTACTTC.

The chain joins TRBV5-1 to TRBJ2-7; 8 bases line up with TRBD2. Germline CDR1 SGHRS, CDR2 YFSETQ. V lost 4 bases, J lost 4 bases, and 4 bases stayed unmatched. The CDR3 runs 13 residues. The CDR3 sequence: CASSSGGRYEQYF. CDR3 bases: TGCGCCAGCAGCAGCGGGGGCCGGTACGAGCAGTACTTC.

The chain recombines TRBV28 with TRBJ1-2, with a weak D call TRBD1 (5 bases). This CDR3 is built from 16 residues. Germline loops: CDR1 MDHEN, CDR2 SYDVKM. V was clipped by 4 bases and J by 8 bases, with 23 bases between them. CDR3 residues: CASSSFILLGLRGYTF. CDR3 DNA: TGTGCCAGCAGTTCCTTTATTTTATTGGGGCTTCGGGGCTACACCTTC.

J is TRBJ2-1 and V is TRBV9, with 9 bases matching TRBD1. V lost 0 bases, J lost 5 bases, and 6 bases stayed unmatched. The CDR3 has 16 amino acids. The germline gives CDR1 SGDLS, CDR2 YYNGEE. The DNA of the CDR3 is TGTGCCAGCAGCGTAGAACAGGGGGCGAACCACAATGAGCAGTTCTTC. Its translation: CASSVEQGANHNEQFF.

For the CDR3, the DNA is TGTGCCATCAGTGACCCCGGAGGTTATAGCAATCAGCCCCAGCATTTT. This codes for CAISDPGGYSNQPQHF. The gene calls are TRBV10-3 and TRBJ1-5; no reliable D call. This CDR3 comprises 16 residues. CDR1 is ENHRY, CDR2 SYGVKD, per germline. The germline V and J ends were trimmed by 3 bases and 0 bases, with 12 bases remaining between them.

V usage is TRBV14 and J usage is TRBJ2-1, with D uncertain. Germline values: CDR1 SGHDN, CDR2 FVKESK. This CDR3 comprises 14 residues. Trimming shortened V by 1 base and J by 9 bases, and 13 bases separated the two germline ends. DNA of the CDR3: TGTGCCAGCAGCCAAGTGTTTAGCTTAAGTGAGCAGTTCTTC. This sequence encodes CASSQVFSLSEQFF.

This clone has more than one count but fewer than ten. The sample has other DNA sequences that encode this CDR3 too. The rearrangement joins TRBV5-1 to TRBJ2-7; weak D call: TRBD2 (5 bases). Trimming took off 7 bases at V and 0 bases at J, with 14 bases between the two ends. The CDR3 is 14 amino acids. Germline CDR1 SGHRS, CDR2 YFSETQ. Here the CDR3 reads CASRSGGSSYEQYF. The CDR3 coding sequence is TGCGCCAGCCGGTCCGGAGGAAGCTCCTACGAGCAGTACTTC.